One sample yielded the 8 T cell receptor beta chains listed below, sequenced in a study of tissue T cells after allogeneic stem cell transplantation. Only in-frame clones appear in the TCRdb table, and some are missing; sequencing was by immunoSEQ multiplex PCR. The sample yields roughly 2,600 clones, approximately 40% seen once. The sample's time point: mouse harvest day 14 after allogeneic transplant. Each mouse received 10^7 T-cell-depleted marrow cells plus 10^6 splenic CD5+ T cells by tail vein. The source material was gut tissue. The receptors were sampled from a female BALB/c mouse given C57BL/6 T cells with graft-versus-host disease after an allogeneic hematopoietic cell transplant.

This clone has only a few counts. Each gene name is a mouse one. The read falls 1 residue short of the CDR3 end, and the missing part is taken from the germline J gene. The V gene is TRBV26, the J gene TRBJ2-5; no firm D call. The ends were cut back, 0 bases at V and 3 bases at J, with 4 bases in the middle. The CDR3 covers 13 residues. Per germline, CDR1 KGHPV and CDR2 FQNQEV (reference sequence). CDR3 protein: CASSLSWQDTQYF. The part of the CDR3 DNA that was read is TGTGCCAGCAGTCTGTCCTGGCAAGACACCCAGTAC.

With regard to this clone: All gene names here are mouse names. The read falls 1 residue short of the CDR3 end, and the missing part is taken from the germline J gene. V and J are TRBV26 and TRBJ2-3, with 10 nucleotides matching TRBD2. The CDR3 covers 15 residues. Trimming took 2 bases from V and 1 from J; bases not matched to a gene: 0. Looked up from germline, CDR1 is KGHPV and CDR2 is FQNQEV (reference sequence). The CDR3 bases that were read are TGTGCCAGCAGTCTGGGACTGGGGGGTGCAGAAACGCTGTAT. It specifies CASSLGLGGAETLY. The whole CDR3 sequence reads CASSLGLGGAETLYF.

A note on this clone: Genes and germline come from the mouse. The CDR3 end falls 1 residue outside the read, so it is completed with the germline J gene. The chain employs TRBV26 and TRBJ2-2; D is perhaps TRBD1 (6 bases). This CDR3 is 14 amino acids long. Trimming cost V 4 bases and J 3 bases, with 9 bases left between them. CDR1 is KGHPV, CDR2 FQNQEV, per germline (reference sequence). Here the CDR3 reads CASSPGQYTGQLYF. CDR3 bases read: TGTGCCAGCAGTCCGGGACAATACACCGGGCAGCTCTAC.

Concerning this clone: Each gene name is a mouse one. The CDR3 is cut off 1 residue early in the read; its end comes from the germline J gene. The chain links TRBV3 to TRBJ2-2; the D is unclear. Trimming left V 0 bases short and J 0 bases short, with 5 bases between. This CDR3 is 15 amino acids long. CDR1 and CDR2 (germline): SNHLY, FYNGKV (reference sequence). The CDR3 loop reads CASSLAAANTGQLYF. CDR3 bases read: TGTGCCAGCAGCTTAGCAGCAGCAAACACCGGGCAGCTCTAC.

Regarding this clone: The gene symbols are mouse symbols. The read halts 1 residue ahead of the CDR3 end, with the missing end drawn from the germline J gene. This chain connects TRBV24 to TRBJ2-7; TRBD1 might be the D (6 bases). V was cut by 4 bases and J by 3 bases, with 13 bases left in between. CDR3 length equals 14 residues. The germline gives CDR1 KGHTA, CDR2 FRNEEI. Incomplete CDR3 DNA: TGTGCCAGCAGTCCCCAAACAGGGCACTATGAACAGTAC. Translated: CASSPQTGHYEQY. The full-length CDR3 reads as CASSPQTGHYEQYF.

Note on this clone: The gene symbols are mouse symbols. The observed sequence ends 1 residue before the CDR3 terminus, with the missing tail filled in from the germline J gene. The chain recombines TRBV14 with TRBJ1-1, with 8 bases that match TRBD1. Trimming at V came to 2 bases and at J to 8 bases, leaving 8 bases not matched to a gene. CDR1 SGHDT and CDR2 FRDEAV come from the germline V gene. The CDR3 runs to 14 residues. CDR3 loop: CASSLRTGRKEVFF. The part of the CDR3 DNA that was read is TGTGCCAGCAGTTTACGGACAGGGAGGAAGGAAGTCTTC.

This clone was observed a handful of times. Mouse gene names and germline throughout. Read sequence stops 1 residue before the CDR3 end, and the germline J gene provides the missing end. This chain joins TRBV19 and TRBJ2-1, with 12 bases lining up with TRBD2. The germline V gene encodes CDR1 FNHDT and CDR2 SITEND (reference sequence). Unmatched junction bases numbered 1, after V lost 4 bases and J lost 2 bases. The CDR3 is 15 amino acids. Incomplete CDR3 DNA: TGTGCCAGCAGTCGGGACTGGGGGGACTATGCTGAGCAGTTC. This translates into CASSRDWGDYAEQF. The CDR3 in its entirety is CASSRDWGDYAEQFF.

On this clone itself: The genes are named according to mouse. The read ends 1 residue shy of where the CDR3 ends; the end is completed using the germline J gene. V gene TRBV26 combines with J gene TRBJ1-2; D may be TRBD1 (5 bases). The CDR3 sequence is 13 residues long. Trimming stripped 4 bases from V and 2 bases from J, with 8 bases between. From germline, CDR1 is KGHPV and CDR2 FQNQEV (reference sequence). The sequenced part of the CDR3 DNA is TGTGCCAGCAGTCAGAGACAGAACTCCGACTACACC. This gives the protein CASSQRQNSDYT. The entire CDR3 protein reads CASSQRQNSDYTF.